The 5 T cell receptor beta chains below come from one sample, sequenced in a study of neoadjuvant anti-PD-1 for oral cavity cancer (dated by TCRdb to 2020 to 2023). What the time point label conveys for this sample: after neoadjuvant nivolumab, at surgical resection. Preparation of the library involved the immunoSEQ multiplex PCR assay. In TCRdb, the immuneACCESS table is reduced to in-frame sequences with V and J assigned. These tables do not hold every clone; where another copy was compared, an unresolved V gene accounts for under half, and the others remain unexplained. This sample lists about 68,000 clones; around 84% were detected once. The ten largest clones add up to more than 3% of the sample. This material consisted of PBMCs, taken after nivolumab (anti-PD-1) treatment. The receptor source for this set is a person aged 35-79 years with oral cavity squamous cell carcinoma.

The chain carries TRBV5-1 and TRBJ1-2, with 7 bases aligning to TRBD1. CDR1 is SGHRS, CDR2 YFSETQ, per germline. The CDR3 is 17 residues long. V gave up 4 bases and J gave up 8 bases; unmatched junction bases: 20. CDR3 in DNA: TGCGCCAGCAGCGAGACCGGGACAGTCATATTAAGTTCGGGCTACACCTTC. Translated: CASSETGTVILSSGYTF.

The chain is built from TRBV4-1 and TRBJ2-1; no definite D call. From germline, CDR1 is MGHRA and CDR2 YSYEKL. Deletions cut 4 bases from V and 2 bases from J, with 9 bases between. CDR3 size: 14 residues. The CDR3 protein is CASSPSLTYNEQFF. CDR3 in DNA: TGCGCCAGCAGCCCTTCCTTAACCTACAATGAGCAGTTCTTC.

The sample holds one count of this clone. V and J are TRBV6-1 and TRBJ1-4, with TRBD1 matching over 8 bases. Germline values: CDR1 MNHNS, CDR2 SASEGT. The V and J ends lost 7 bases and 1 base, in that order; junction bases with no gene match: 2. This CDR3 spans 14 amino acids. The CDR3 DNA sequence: TGTGCCAGCAATGGACAGGGAACTAATGAAAAACTGTTTTTT. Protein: CASNGQGTNEKLFF.

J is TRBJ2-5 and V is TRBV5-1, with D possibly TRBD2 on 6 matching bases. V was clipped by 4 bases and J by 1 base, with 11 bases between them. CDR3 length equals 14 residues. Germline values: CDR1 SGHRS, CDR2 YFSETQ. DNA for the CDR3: TGCGCCAGCAGCCCTACCGGGGGCCAAGAGACCCAGTACTTC. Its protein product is CASSPTGGQETQYF. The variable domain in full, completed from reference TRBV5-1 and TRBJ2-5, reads KAGVTQTPRYLIKTRGQQVTLSCSPISGHRSVSWYQQTPGQGLQFLFEYFSETQRNKGNFPGRFSGRQFSNSRSEMNVSTLELGDSALYLCASSPTGGQETQYFGPGTRLLVL.

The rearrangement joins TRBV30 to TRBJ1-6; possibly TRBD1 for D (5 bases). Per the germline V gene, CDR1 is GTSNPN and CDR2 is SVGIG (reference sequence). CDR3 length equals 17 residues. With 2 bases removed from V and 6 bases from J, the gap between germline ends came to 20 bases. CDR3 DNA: TGTGCCTGGAGTCCACTAGGAACAGGCCCTTTTAATTCACCCCTCCACTTT. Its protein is CAWSPLGTGPFNSPLHF.